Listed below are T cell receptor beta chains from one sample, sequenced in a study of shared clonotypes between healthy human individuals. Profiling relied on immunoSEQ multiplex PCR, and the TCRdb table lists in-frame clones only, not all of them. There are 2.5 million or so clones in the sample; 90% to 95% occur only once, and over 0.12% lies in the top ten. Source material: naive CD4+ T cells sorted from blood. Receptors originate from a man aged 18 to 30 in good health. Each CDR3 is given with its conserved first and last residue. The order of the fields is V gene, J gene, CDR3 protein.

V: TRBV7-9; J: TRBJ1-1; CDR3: CASSPRQTEAFF
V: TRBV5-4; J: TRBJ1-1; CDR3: CASSSRDRETAFF
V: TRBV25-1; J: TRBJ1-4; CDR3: CASSALGQGDNEKLFF
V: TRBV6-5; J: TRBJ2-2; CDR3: CASRAGTENTGELFF
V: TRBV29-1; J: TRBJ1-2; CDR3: CSVELWGNDGYTF
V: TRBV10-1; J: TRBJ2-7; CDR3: CASSESGRGRAYEQYF
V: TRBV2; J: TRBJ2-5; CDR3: CASSVRETQYF
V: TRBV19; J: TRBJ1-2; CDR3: CASSSTSRNYGYTF
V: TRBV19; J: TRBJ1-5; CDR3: CASGTDYSNQPQHF
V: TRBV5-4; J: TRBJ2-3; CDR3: CASSFMVDTQYF
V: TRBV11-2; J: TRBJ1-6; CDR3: CASSLTGTGRSPLHF